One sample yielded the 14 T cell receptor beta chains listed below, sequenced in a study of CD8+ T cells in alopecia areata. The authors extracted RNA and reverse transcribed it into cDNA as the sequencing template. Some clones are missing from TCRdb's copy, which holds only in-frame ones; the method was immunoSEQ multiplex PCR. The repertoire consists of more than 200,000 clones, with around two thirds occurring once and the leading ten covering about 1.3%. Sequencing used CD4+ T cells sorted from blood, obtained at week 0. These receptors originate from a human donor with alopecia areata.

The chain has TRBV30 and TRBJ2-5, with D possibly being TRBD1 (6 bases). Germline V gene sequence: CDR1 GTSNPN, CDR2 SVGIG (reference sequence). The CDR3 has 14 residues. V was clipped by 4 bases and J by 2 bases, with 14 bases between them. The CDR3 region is CAWKPQGGQETQYF. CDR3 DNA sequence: TGTGCCTGGAAACCCCAAGGGGGACAAGAGACCCAGTACTTC.

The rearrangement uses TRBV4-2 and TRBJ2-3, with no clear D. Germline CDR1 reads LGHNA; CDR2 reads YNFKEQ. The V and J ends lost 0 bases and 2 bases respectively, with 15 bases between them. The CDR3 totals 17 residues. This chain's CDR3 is CASSQDLVQRPTDTQYF. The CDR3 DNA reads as TGTGCCAGCAGCCAAGATCTAGTCCAGCGACCCACAGATACGCAGTATTTT.

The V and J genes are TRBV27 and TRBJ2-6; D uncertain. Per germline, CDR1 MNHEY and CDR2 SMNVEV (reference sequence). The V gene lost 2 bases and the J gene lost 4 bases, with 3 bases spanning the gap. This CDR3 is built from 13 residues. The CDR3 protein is CASSLTGANVLTF. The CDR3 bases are TGTGCCAGCAGTTTAACCGGGGCCAACGTCCTGACTTTC.

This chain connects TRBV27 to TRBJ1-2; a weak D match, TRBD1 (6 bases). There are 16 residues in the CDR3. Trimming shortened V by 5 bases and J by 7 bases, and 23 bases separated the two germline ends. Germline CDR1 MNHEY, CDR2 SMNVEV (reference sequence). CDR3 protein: CASSAGQLSWVSGYTF. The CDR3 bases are TGTGCCAGCAGTGCAGGACAGCTCTCTTGGGTTTCTGGCTACACCTTC.

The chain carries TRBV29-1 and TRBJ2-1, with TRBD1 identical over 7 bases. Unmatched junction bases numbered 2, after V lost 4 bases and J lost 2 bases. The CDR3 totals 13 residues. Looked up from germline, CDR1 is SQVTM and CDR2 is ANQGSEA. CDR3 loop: CSVAQGAYNEQFF. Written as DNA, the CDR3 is TGCAGCGTTGCTCAGGGGGCCTACAATGAGCAGTTCTTC.

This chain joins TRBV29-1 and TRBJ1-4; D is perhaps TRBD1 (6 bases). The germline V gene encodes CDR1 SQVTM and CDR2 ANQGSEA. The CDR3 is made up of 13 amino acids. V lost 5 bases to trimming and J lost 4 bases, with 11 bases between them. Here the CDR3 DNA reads TGCAGCGTTACTTCCAGGGGTAATGAAAAACTGTTTTTT. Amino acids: CSVTSRGNEKLFF.

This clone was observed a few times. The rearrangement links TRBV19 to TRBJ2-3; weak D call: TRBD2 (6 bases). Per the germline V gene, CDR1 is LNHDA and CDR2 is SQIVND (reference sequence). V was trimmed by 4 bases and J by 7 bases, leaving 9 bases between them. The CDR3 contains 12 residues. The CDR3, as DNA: TGTGCCAGTAGTAGAGGGAGGAATACGCAGTATTTT. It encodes CASSRGRNTQYF.

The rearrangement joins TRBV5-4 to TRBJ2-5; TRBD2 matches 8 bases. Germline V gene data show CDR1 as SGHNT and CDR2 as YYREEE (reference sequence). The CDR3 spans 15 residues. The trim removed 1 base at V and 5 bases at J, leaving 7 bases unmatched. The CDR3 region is CASSLTSGPRETQYF. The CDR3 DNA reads TGTGCCAGCAGCTTGACTAGCGGACCTAGGGAGACCCAGTACTTC.

This CDR3 is CASSGGDTVAVLHF. CDR3 coding DNA: TGTGCCAGCAGCGGGGGGGACACGGTGGCGGTCCTCCACTTT. The chain has TRBV9 and TRBJ1-6; tentatively, D is TRBD1 (6 bases). The germline V gene encodes CDR1 SGDLS and CDR2 YYNGEE. V was trimmed by 3 bases and J by 15 bases, leaving 19 bases between them. The CDR3 is made up of 14 amino acids.

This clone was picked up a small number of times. CDR3 protein: CASSLLGGDTQYF. CDR3 DNA sequence: TGCGCCAGCAGCCTTCTCGGGGGAGATACGCAGTATTTT. This sequence joins TRBV4-3 and TRBJ2-3; weak D call: TRBD2 (6 bases). The CDR3 consists of 13 residues. Germline CDR1 and CDR2: LGHNA and YSLEER. Trimming pared 4 bases from V and 5 bases from J, leaving 10 bases between.

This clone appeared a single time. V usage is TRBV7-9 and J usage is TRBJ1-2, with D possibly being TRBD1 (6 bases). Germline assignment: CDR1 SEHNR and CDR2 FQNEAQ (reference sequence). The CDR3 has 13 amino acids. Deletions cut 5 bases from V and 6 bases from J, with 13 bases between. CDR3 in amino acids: CASSPQGRHGYTF. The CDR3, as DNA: TGTGCCAGCAGCCCACAGGGTCGGCATGGCTACACCTTC.

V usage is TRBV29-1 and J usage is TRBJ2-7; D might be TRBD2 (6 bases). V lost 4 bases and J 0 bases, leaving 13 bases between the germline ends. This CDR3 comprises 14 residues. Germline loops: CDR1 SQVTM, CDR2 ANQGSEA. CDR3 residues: CSVVSGESSYEQYF. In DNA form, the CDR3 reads TGCAGCGTTGTTTCGGGGGAGAGCTCCTACGAGCAGTACTTC.

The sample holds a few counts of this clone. CDR3 in amino acids: CASTEVVKNIQYF. The CDR3 DNA follows: TGTGCCAGCACCGAGGTAGTCAAAAACATTCAGTACTTC. The chain employs TRBV6-5 and TRBJ2-4; D ambiguous. From germline, CDR1 is MNHEY and CDR2 SVGAGI. The CDR3 has 13 amino acids. V was cut by 7 bases and J by 3 bases, with 10 bases left in between.

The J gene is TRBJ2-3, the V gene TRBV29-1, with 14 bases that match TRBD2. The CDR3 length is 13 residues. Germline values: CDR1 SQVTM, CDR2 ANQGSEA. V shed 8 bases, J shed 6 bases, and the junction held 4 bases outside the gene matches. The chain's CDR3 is CSLRTSGGDTQYF. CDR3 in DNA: TGCAGCCTACGGACTAGCGGGGGGGATACGCAGTATTTT.